This entry describes one T cell receptor beta chain. What it binds is not known. The sample belongs to a study of cytomegalovirus exposure and HLA in healthy donors. This CDR3 region has 15 residues. V was pared by 6 bases and J by 3 bases, with 12 bases between. Germline V gene lookup returns CDR1 KGHSH and CDR2 LQKENI. With 60 Vbeta and 13 Jbeta primers, the PCR was carried out. Clones were sequenced by immunoSEQ multiplex PCR, and TCRdb holds only the in-frame ones, with some missing. The sample lists 130,000 to 150,000 clones, over 70% occurring once. Whole-study results and caveats: An apparent linkage of common viral pathogens to several of the most significant clusters emerged in a later analysis. In a later analysis, most CMV-associated TCR beta chains appeared HLA-restricted. Cytomegalovirus-associated TCR beta chains were listed, numbering some 180. The number of N-insertions in an Asian-associated ancestry cluster was reportedly below the roughly 700-donor mean in a later analysis.

The J gene is TRBJ2-6, the V gene TRBV18; a weak D match, TRBD1 (5 bases). This TCR came from a male donor in good health and CMV-seronegative. The material sequenced was PBMCs. CDR3 protein: CASSSKGVGANVLTF. As DNA, the CDR3 is TGTGCCAGCTCGTCAAAAGGGGTTGGGGCCAACGTCCTGACTTTC.